Below, 14 T cell receptor beta chains from the same sample are listed, as sequenced in a study of cytomegalovirus exposure and HLA in healthy donors. In the PCR, 60 Vbeta and 13 Jbeta primers were used. Assay: immunoSEQ multiplex PCR; the TCRdb copy retains only in-frame clones and omits some. The sample data list roughly 82,000 clones. The sample taken for sequencing was PBMCs. Receptors originate from a woman aged 55-75 years in good health and CMV-seronegative.

The V and J genes are TRBV9 and TRBJ2-3, with 9 bases that match TRBD2. Losses at the gene ends were 2 bases for V and 6 bases for J; bases not matched to a gene: 10. Germline CDR1 reads SGDLS; CDR2 reads YYNGEE. The length of the CDR3 is 16 residues. Here the CDR3 reads CASSVRGAGGHDTQYF. CDR3 bases: TGTGCCAGCAGCGTTCGCGGGGCGGGAGGGCATGATACGCAGTATTTT.

The V gene is TRBV19, the J gene TRBJ2-2; 7 nucleotides line up with TRBD2. Germline V gives CDR1 LNHDA, CDR2 SQIVND (reference sequence). This CDR3 is 13 amino acids long. The junction had 5 bases not matched to a gene; V was cut back by 10 bases and J by 3 bases. CDR3 sequence reads: CATQAGYTGELFF. CDR3 nucleotide sequence: TGTGCCACCCAAGCGGGGTACACCGGGGAGCTGTTTTTT.

The chain recombines TRBV5-1 with TRBJ2-5; maybe TRBD2 (6 bases). The CDR3 runs 14 residues. CDR1 is SGHRS and CDR2 is YFSETQ in the germline V gene. V was pared by 3 bases and J by 5 bases, with 14 bases between. For the CDR3, the DNA is TGCGCCAGCAGCTCGGGCGGGGAGCGGGAGACCCAGTACTTC. This translates into CASSSGGERETQYF.

This rearrangement joins TRBV9 to TRBJ2-1; 11 nucleotides agree with TRBD2. This CDR3 region has 16 residues. V shed 4 bases, J shed 7 bases, and the junction held 10 bases outside the gene matches. The germline CDR1 and CDR2 sequences are SGDLS and YYNGEE. The DNA of the CDR3 is TGTGCCAGCAGCCTAGAGGTAGCGGGAGGGTGGAATGAGCAGTTCTTC. Translation gives CASSLEVAGGWNEQFF. Together with reference TRBV9 and TRBJ2-1, the CDR3 gives the full variable domain: DSGVTQTPKHLITATGQRVTLRCSPRSGDLSVYWYQQSLDQGLQFLIQYYNGEERAKGNILERFSAQQFPDLHSELNLSSLELGDSALYFCASSLEVAGGWNEQFFGPGTRLTVL.

The chain couples TRBV2 to TRBJ1-5, with a possible D match to TRBD1 (6 bases). Trimming pared 6 bases from V and 0 bases from J, leaving 12 bases between. Germline-derived CDR1 and CDR2 are SNHLY and FYNNEI. CDR3 length equals 15 residues. CDR3 sequence reads: CASSWTDDSNQPQHF. CDR3 bases: TGTGCCAGCAGCTGGACAGATGATAGCAATCAGCCCCAGCATTTT.

The CDR3 nucleotides read TGCGCCAGCAGCGAAGACAGCGGGACCGGGGAGCTGTTTTTT. It is translated as CASSEDSGTGELFF. The J gene is TRBJ2-2, the V gene TRBV5-1; possible D gene TRBD2, 6 bases. With 4 bases removed from V and 5 bases from J, the gap between germline ends came to 12 bases. The V gene's germline CDR1 is SGHRS and CDR2 YFSETQ. This CDR3 contains 14 residues.

A note on this clone: Different DNA sequences within this sample yield the same CDR3. The chain has TRBV9 and TRBJ2-7, with 9 nucleotides matching TRBD1. Per the germline V gene, CDR1 is SGDLS and CDR2 is YYNGEE. V lost 0 bases, J lost 7 bases, and 8 bases stayed unmatched. This CDR3 spans 15 amino acids. DNA of the CDR3: TGTGCCAGCAGCGTAGTCGGGACAGGGAGTTATGAGCAGTACTTC. Translation: CASSVVGTGSYEQYF.

V is TRBV25-1 and J is TRBJ2-5; the D is unclear. Trimming took 2 bases from V and 5 from J, leaving 9 bases between them. CDR3 length: 13 amino acids. CDR1 is MGHDK, CDR2 SYGVNS, per germline. The CDR3 region has the DNA TGTGCCAGCAGTGAAGGGCTGGATGAGACCCAGTACTTC. Translation: CASSEGLDETQYF.

This chain joins TRBV28 and TRBJ2-1; 9 nucleotides agree with TRBD2. V was pared by 10 bases and J by 6 bases, with 19 bases of the junction left unmatched. Germline loops: CDR1 MDHEN, CDR2 SYDVKM. The CDR3 length is 17 residues. CDR3 nucleotide sequence: TGTGCCACCGTGGAACCCTCGTTAGCGGGAGTACGCAATGAGCAGTTCTTC. Translating gives CATVEPSLAGVRNEQFF. The variable domain in full, completed from reference TRBV28 and TRBJ2-1, reads DVKVTQSSRYLVKRTGEKVFLECVQDMDHENMFWYRQDPGLGLRLIYFSYDVKMKEKGDIPEGYSVSREKKERFSLILESASTNQTSMYLCATVEPSLAGVRNEQFFGPGTRLTVL.

J is TRBJ2-3 and V is TRBV5-1; 8 bases fit TRBD1. V lost 6 bases, J lost 6 bases, and 3 bases stayed unmatched. The CDR3 extends over 12 amino acids. Germline V CDR1 and CDR2: SGHRS, YFSETQ. The CDR3 loop reads CASTQGADTQYF. CDR3 in DNA: TGCGCCAGCACGCAGGGGGCGGATACGCAGTATTTT.

This sequence joins TRBV19 and TRBJ2-1; 7 nucleotides agree with TRBD1. The CDR3 runs to 15 residues. Germline CDR1 LNHDA, CDR2 SQIVND (reference sequence). Trimming cost V 8 bases and J 0 bases; bases outside gene matches: 7. The CDR3 region has the DNA TGTGCCAGTCAGACAGGGCTCAGCTCCTACAATGAGCAGTTCTTC. Encoded protein: CASQTGLSSYNEQFF.

The chain combines TRBV9 with TRBJ1-5; D gene ambiguous. The V end was cut by 2 bases, the J end by 3 bases, with 12 bases between. CDR3 length equals 15 residues. Germline V gives CDR1 SGDLS, CDR2 YYNGEE. CDR3 sequence reads: CASSVSSQANQPQHF. CDR3 DNA sequence: TGTGCCAGCAGCGTCAGCTCCCAGGCCAATCAGCCCCAGCATTTT.

In DNA form, the CDR3 reads TGTGCCAGCAGCTTGATGGTTGGTCCCAGCGAGCAGTACTTC. Its translation: CASSLMVGPSEQYF. This rearrangement joins TRBV5-4 to TRBJ2-7; the D is unclear. This CDR3 is built from 14 residues. In germline, CDR1 is SGHNT, CDR2 YYREEE (reference sequence). Trimming took off 1 base at V and 6 bases at J, with 14 bases between the two ends.

The V call is TRBV7-9, the J call TRBJ2-2; 9 bases align to TRBD2. The CDR3 covers 18 residues. Trimming at V came to 4 bases and at J to 3 bases, leaving 12 bases not matched to a gene. Per the germline V gene, CDR1 is SEHNR and CDR2 is FQNEAQ (reference sequence). The CDR3 nucleotides read TGTGCCAGCAGCTCGGGCGCCCTAGCGGGGATCGACACCGGGGAGCTGTTTTTT. It encodes CASSSGALAGIDTGELFF.